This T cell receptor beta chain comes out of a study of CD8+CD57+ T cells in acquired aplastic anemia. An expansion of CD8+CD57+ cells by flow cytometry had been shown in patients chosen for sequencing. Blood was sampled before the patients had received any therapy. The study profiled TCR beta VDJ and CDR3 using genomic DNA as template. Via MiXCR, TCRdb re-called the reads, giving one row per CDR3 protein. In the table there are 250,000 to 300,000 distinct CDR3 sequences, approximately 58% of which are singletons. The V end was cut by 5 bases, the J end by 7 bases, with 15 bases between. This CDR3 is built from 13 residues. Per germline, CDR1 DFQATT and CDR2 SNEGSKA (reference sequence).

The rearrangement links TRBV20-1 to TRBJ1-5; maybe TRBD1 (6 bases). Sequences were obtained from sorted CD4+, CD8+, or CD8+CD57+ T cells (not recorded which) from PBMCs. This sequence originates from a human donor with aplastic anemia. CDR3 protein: CSAEGGSGQPQHF. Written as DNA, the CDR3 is TGCAGTGCTGAGGGGGGATCGGGGCAGCCCCAGCATTTT.